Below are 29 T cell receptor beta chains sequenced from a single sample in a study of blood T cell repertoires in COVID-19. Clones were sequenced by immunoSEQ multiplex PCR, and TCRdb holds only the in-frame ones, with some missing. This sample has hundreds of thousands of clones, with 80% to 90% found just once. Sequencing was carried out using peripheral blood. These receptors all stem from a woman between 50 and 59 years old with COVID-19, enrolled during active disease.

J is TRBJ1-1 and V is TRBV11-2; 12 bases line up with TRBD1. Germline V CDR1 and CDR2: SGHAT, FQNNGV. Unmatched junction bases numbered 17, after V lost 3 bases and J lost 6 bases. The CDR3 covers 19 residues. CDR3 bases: TGTGCCAGCAGCTTCCTAGGGGACAGGGGGCTGAGGGTCTACGCTGAAGCTTTCTTT. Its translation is CASSFLGDRGLRVYAEAFF.

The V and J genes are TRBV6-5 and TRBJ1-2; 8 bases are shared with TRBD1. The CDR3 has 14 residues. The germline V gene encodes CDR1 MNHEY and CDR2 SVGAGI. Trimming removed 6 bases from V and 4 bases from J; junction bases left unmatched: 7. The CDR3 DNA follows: TGTGCCAGCAGAGAGACAGGGACAGGCTATGGCTACACCTTC. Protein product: CASRETGTGYGYTF.

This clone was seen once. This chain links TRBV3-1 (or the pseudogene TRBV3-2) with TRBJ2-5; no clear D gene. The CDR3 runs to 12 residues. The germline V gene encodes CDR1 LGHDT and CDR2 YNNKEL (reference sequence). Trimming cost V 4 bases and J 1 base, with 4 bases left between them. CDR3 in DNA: TGTGCCAGCAGCCGACTCCAAGAGACCCAGTACTTC. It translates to CASSRLQETQYF.

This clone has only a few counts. CDR3 nucleotide sequence: TGTGCCAGCACCCAGGTCGGGGGAGGAAACACCATATATTTT. Translating it yields CASTQVGGGNTIYF. The V gene is TRBV7-9, the J gene TRBJ1-3, with D perhaps matching TRBD1 (5 bases). There are 14 residues in the CDR3. Trimming removed 7 bases from V and 4 bases from J, with 14 bases in between. Germline V gene sequence: CDR1 SEHNR, CDR2 FQNEAQ (reference sequence).

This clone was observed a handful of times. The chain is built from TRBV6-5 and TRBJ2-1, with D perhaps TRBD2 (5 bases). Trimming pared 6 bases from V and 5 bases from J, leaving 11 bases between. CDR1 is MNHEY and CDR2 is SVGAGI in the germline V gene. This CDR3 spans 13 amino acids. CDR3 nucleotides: TGTGCCAGCAGAGACCGGGATCACAATGAGCAGTTCTTC. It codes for CASRDRDHNEQFF.

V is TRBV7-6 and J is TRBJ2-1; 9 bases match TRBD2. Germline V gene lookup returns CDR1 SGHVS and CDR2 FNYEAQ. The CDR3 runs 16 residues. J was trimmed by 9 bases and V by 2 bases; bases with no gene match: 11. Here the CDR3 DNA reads TGTGCCAGCAGCTTAAATCCAGCGGGAGGAAACGGTGAGCAGTTCTTC. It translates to CASSLNPAGGNGEQFF.

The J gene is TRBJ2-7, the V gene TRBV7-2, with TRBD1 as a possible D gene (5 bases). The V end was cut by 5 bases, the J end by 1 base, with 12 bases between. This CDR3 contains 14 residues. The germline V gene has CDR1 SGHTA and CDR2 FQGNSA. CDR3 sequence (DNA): TGTGCCAGCAGCCCAGGGTCCCAGTCCTACGAGCAGTACTTC. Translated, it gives CASSPGSQSYEQYF.

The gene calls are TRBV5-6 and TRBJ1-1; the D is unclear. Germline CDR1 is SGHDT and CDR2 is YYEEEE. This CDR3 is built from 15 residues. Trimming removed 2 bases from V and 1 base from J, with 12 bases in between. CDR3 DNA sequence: TGTGCCAGCAGCTTCTTCTCGTATCGGAACACTGAAGCTTTCTTT. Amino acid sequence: CASSFFSYRNTEAFF.

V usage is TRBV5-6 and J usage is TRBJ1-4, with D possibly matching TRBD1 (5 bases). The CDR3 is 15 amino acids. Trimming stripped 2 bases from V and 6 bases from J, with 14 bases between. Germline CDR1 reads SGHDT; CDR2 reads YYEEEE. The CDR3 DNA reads TGTGCCAGCAGCTTTGCAGGGTTTAAAGATGAAAAACTGTTTTTT. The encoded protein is CASSFAGFKDEKLFF. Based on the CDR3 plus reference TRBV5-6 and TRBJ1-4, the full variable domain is DAGVTQSPTHLIKTRGQQVTLRCSPKSGHDTVSWYQQALGQGPQFIFQYYEEEERQRGNFPDRFSGHQFPNYSSELNVNALLLGDSALYLCASSFAGFKDEKLFFGSGTQLSVL.

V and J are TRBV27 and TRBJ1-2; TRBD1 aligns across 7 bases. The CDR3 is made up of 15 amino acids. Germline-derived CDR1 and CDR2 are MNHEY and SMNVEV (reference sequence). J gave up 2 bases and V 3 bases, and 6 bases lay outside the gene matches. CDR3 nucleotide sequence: TGTGCCAGCAGTTTTCAGGGGGGCAGGAACTATGGCTACACCTTC. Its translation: CASSFQGGRNYGYTF.

The DNA for the CDR3 is TGCAGCGTCTTGGGACAGGGGCGAACTGAAGCTTTCTTT. It specifies CSVLGQGRTEAFF. The rearrangement links TRBV29-1 to TRBJ1-1; 10 positions agree with TRBD1. The CDR3 extends over 13 amino acids. Germline values: CDR1 SQVTM, CDR2 ANQGSEA. With 6 bases clipped from V and 5 bases from J, the junction kept 6 bases outside the gene matches.

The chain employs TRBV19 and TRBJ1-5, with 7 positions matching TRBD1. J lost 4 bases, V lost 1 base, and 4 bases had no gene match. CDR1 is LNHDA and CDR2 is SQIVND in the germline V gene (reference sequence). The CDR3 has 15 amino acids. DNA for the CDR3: TGTGCCAGTAGTATAGCGGAGGGGGCGAATCAGCCCCAGCATTTT. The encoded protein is CASSIAEGANQPQHF.

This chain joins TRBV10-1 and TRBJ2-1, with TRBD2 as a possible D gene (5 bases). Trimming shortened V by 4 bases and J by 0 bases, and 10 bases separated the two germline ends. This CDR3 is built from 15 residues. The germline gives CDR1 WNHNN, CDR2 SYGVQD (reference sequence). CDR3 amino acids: CASSVERSSYNEQFF. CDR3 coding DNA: TGCGCCAGCAGTGTTGAGCGGTCCTCCTACAATGAGCAGTTCTTC.

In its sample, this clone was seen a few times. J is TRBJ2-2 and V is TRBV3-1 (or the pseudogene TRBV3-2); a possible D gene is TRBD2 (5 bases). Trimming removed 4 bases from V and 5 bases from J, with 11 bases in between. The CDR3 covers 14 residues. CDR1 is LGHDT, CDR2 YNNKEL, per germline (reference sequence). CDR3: CASSPRAPTGELFF. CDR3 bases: TGTGCCAGCAGCCCGCGGGCCCCGACCGGGGAGCTGTTTTTT.

CDR3 nucleotide sequence: TGCGCCAGCAGTGAAGGGGTAAAAAGGGACTACGAGCAGTACTTC. Its translation is CASSEGVKRDYEQYF. The chain links TRBV10-1 to TRBJ2-7, with a weak D call TRBD1 (5 bases). This CDR3 has 15 residues. Germline V gives CDR1 WNHNN, CDR2 SYGVQD (reference sequence). V gave up 3 bases and J gave up 3 bases, with 15 bases separating them.

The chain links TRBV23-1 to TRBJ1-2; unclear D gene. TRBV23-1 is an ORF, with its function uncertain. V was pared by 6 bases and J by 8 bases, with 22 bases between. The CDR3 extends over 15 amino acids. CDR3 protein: CASSPPWLWLLGYTF. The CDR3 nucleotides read TGCGCCAGCAGCCCCCCCTGGCTGTGGCTTTTGGGCTACACCTTC.

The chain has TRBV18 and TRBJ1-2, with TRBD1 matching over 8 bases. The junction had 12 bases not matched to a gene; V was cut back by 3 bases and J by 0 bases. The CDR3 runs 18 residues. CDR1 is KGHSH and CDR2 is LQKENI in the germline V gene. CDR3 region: CASSPQMGQAGSNYGYTF. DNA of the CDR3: TGTGCCAGCTCACCCCAGATGGGACAGGCAGGTTCTAACTATGGCTACACCTTC.

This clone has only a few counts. DNA for the CDR3: TGCGCCAGCAGTGAGGGGACACAAGAGCAGTTCTTC. It is translated as CASSEGTQEQFF. J is TRBJ2-1 and V is TRBV10-1; a possible D gene is TRBD1 (6 bases). Deletions cut 2 bases from V and 10 bases from J, with 9 bases between. Germline V gives CDR1 WNHNN, CDR2 SYGVQD (reference sequence). The CDR3 length is 12 residues.

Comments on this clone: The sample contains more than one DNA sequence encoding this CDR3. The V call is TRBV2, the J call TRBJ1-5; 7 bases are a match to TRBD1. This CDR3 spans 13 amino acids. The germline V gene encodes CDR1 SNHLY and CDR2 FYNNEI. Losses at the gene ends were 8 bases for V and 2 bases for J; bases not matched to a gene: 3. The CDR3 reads CASRGQGNQPQHF. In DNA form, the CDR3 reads TGTGCCAGCCGAGGACAGGGCAATCAGCCCCAGCATTTT. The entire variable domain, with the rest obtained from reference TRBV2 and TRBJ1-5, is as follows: EPEVTQTPSHQVTQMGQEVILRCVPISNHLYFYWYRQILGQKVEFLVSFYNNEISEKSEIFDDQFSVERPDGSNFTLKIRSTKLEDSAMYFCASRGQGNQPQHFGDGTRLSIL.

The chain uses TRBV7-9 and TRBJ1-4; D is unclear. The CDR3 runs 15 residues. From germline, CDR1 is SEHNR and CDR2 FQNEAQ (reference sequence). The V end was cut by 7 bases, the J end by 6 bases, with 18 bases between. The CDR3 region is CASTPQVPGDEKLFF. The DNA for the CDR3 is TGTGCCAGCACGCCCCAAGTCCCGGGAGATGAAAAACTGTTTTTT.

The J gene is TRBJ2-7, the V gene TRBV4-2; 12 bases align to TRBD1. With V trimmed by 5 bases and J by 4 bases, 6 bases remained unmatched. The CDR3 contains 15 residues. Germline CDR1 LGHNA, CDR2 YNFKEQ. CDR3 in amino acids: CASSVRDRGLYEQYF. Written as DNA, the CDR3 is TGTGCCAGCAGCGTCCGGGACAGGGGGCTGTACGAGCAGTACTTC.

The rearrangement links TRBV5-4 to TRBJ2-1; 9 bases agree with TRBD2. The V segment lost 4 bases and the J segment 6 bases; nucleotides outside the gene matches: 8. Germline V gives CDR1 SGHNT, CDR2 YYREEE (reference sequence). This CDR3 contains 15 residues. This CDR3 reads CASSPPGLAINEQFF. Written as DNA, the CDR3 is TGTGCCAGCAGCCCCCCGGGACTAGCCATCAATGAGCAGTTCTTC. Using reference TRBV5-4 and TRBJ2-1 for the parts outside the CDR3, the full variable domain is ETGVTQSPTHLIKTRGQQVTLRCSSQSGHNTVSWYQQALGQGPQFIFQYYREEENGRGNFPPRFSGLQFPNYSSELNVNALELDDSALYLCASSPPGLAINEQFFGPGTRLTVL.

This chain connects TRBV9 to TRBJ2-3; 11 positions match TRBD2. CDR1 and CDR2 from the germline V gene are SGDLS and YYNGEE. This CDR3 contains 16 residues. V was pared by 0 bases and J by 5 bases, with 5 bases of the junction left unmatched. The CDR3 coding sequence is TGTGCCAGCAGCGTAGGTAGCGGGAGGGCCAAAGATACGCAGTATTTT. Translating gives CASSVGSGRAKDTQYF.

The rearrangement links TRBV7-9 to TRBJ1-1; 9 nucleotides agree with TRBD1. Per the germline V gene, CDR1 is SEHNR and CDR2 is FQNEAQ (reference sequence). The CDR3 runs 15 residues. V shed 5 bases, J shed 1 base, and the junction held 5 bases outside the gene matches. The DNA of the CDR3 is TGTGCCAGCAGCGCCGGGACAGGGTCGAACACTGAAGCTTTCTTT. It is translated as CASSAGTGSNTEAFF.

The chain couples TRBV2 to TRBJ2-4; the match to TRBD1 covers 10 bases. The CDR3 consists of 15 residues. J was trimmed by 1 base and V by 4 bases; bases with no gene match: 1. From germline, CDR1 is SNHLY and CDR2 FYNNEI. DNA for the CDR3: TGTGCCAGCAGTGGACAGGGGGCGGCCAAAAACATTCAGTACTTC. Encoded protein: CASSGQGAAKNIQYF.

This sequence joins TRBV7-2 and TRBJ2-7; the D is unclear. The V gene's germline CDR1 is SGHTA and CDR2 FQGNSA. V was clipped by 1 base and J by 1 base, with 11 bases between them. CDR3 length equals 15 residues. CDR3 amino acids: CASSLVAEGSYEQYF. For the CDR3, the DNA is TGTGCCAGCAGCTTAGTCGCGGAAGGTTCCTACGAGCAGTACTTC.

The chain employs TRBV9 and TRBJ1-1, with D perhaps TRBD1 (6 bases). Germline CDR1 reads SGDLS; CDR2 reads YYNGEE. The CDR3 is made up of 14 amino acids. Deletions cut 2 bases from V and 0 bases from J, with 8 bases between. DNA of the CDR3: TGTGCCAGCAGCGTCGGGGACATGAACACTGAAGCTTTCTTT. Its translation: CASSVGDMNTEAFF.

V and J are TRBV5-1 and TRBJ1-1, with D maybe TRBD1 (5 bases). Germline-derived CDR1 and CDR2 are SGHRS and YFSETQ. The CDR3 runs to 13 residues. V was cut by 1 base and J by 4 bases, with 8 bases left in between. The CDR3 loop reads CASSLWGSTEAFF. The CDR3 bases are TGCGCCAGCAGCTTGTGGGGCAGCACTGAAGCTTTCTTT. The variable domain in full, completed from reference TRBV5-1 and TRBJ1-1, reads KAGVTQTPRYLIKTRGQQVTLSCSPISGHRSVSWYQQTPGQGLQFLFEYFSETQRNKGNFPGRFSGRQFSNSRSEMNVSTLELGDSALYLCASSLWGSTEAFFGQGTRLTVV.

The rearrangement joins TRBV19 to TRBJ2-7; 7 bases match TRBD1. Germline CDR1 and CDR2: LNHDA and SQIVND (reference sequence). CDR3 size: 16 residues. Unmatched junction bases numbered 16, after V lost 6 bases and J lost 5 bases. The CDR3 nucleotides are TGTGCCAGTAGCCGAGCGCAAGGGGGCAACGGGAACGAGCAGTACTTC. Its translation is CASSRAQGGNGNEQYF.